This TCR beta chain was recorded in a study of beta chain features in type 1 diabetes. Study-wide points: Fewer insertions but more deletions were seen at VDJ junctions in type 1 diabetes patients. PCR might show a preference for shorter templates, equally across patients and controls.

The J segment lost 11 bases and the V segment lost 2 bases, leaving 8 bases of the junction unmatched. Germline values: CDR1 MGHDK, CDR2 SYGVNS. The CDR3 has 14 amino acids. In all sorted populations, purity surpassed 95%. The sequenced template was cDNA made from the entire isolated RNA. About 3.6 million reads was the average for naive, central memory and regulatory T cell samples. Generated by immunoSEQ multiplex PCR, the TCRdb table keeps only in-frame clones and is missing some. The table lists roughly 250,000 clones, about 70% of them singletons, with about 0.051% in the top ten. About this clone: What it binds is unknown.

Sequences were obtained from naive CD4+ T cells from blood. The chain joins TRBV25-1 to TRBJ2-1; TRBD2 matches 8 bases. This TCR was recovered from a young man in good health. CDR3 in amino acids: CASSETGAGDKQFF. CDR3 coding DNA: TGTGCCAGCAGTGAAACCGGAGCGGGGGACAAGCAGTTCTTC.